One and the same sample provided the 16 T cell receptor beta chains below, sequenced in a study of regulatory T cells in long-lasting Graves disease. Time point noted: persistent/refractory GD, antithyroid drugs over 5 years with positive TRAb. From PBMCs, RNA was extracted and then used to make the TCR library. Libraries of TCR beta came from iRepertoire HTBI primers plus Arm-PCR of CDR3 regions. TCRdb analysed the multiplex PCR reads with MiXCR anew, one entry per CDR3 protein. The profile covers a few hundred thousand distinct CDR3 sequences, with roughly 20% appearing a single time and roughly a quarter taken by the ten largest. The material sequenced was peripheral blood mononuclear cells (PBMCs), taken when the disease was refractory, from a patient treated with antithyroid drugs. The receptor source for this set is a woman in her forties with Graves disease.

V and J are TRBV20-1 and TRBJ1-1; D unclear. The CDR3 runs to 11 residues. Trimming removed 4 bases from V and 5 bases from J, with 8 bases in between. Looked up from germline, CDR1 is DFQATT and CDR2 is SNEGSKA (reference sequence). CDR3 nucleotides: TGCAGTGCTAATGTCCGTACTGAAGCTTTCTTT. As protein: CSANVRTEAFF.

The chain joins TRBV5-1 to TRBJ2-7; 8 nucleotides match TRBD2. Germline-derived CDR1 and CDR2 are SGHRS and YFSETQ. Trimming at V came to 5 bases and at J to 0 bases, leaving 1 base not matched to a gene. The length of the CDR3 is 13 residues. The CDR3 DNA reads TGCGCCAGCAGAGGGACTAGCTCCTACGAGCAGTACTTC. Translation gives CASRGTSSYEQYF.

This chain connects TRBV5-1 to TRBJ2-7; D is ambiguous. CDR1 is SGHRS, CDR2 YFSETQ, per germline. This CDR3 has 13 amino acids. Trimming stripped 0 bases from V and 6 bases from J, with 10 bases between. CDR3 in amino acids: CASSLALHLEQYF. CDR3 nucleotides: TGCGCCAGCAGCTTGGCCTTGCACCTCGAGCAGTACTTC. The variable domain in full, with the rest retrieved from reference TRBV5-1 and TRBJ2-7, is KAGVTQTPRYLIKTRGQQVTLSCSPISGHRSVSWYQQTPGQGLQFLFEYFSETQRNKGNFPGRFSGRQFSNSRSEMNVSTLELGDSALYLCASSLALHLEQYFGPGTRLTVT.

This clonotype was recorded many times. CDR3 residues: CASIKAGGGIQYF. The CDR3 DNA is TGTGCCAGCATCAAAGCAGGGGGAGGCATTCAGTACTTC. This chain connects TRBV28 to TRBJ2-4; TRBD1 is a possible D gene (7 bases). The CDR3 extends over 13 amino acids. Trimming shortened V by 7 bases and J by 9 bases, and 16 bases separated the two germline ends. Germline V gene sequence: CDR1 MDHEN, CDR2 SYDVKM.

This clonotype has at least ten counts. The rearrangement joins TRBV28 to TRBJ1-3, with TRBD1 as a possible D gene (6 bases). This CDR3 spans 15 amino acids. Trimming shortened V by 4 bases and J by 8 bases, and 18 bases separated the two germline ends. Germline V CDR1 and CDR2: MDHEN, SYDVKM. In DNA, the CDR3 is TGTGCCAGCAGTTCGGGACATACTCTTCGGGACACCATATATTTT. Protein: CASSSGHTLRDTIYF.

The chain couples TRBV2 to TRBJ2-3, with 13 bases lining up with TRBD2. This CDR3 is 16 amino acids long. The V and J ends lost 6 bases and 2 bases, in that order; junction bases with no gene match: 5. Looked up from germline, CDR1 is SNHLY and CDR2 is FYNNEI. DNA of the CDR3: TGTGCCAGCAGAAGGACTAGCGGGAGAGACACAGATACGCAGTATTTT. Translating it yields CASRRTSGRDTDTQYF.

This clonotype occurred a few times. The V and J genes are TRBV28 and TRBJ2-1; TRBD2 aligns across 7 bases. CDR3 size: 17 residues. In germline, CDR1 is MDHEN, CDR2 SYDVKM. V dropped 5 bases and J dropped 6; count of bases not matched to a gene: 16. CDR3 bases: TGTGCCAGCAGTCTAACTCGTGGCGGGAGATTATCCAATGAGCAGTTCTTC. It translates to CASSLTRGGRLSNEQFF. The full variable domain, with the rest looked up from reference TRBV28 and TRBJ2-1, is DVKVTQSSRYLVKRTGEKVFLECVQDMDHENMFWYRQDPGLGLRLIYFSYDVKMKEKGDIPEGYSVSREKKERFSLILESASTNQTSMYLCASSLTRGGRLSNEQFFGPGTRLTVL.

This clonotype was seen more than once but under ten times. The chain combines TRBV19 with TRBJ2-1, with 15 bases matching TRBD2. V shed 3 bases and J 7 bases; nucleotides not matched to a gene: 7. The CDR3 is 17 amino acids. Germline V gene lookup returns CDR1 LNHDA and CDR2 SQIVND (reference sequence). CDR3: CASSISRGTSGRNEQFF. Written as DNA, the CDR3 is TGTGCCAGTAGTATTTCCCGCGGGACTAGCGGGAGGAATGAGCAGTTCTTC. Based on the CDR3 plus reference TRBV19 and TRBJ2-1, the full variable domain is DGGITQSPKYLFRKEGQNVTLSCEQNLNHDAMYWYRQDPGQGLRLIYYSQIVNDFQKGDIAEGYSVSREKKESFPLTVTSAQKNPTAFYLCASSISRGTSGRNEQFFGPGTRLTVL.

This clonotype was counted at least ten times. The rearrangement links TRBV28 to TRBJ2-7; no clear D. The V end lost 6 bases, the J end lost 2 bases, and 14 bases lay between the germline ends. There are 14 residues in the CDR3. The germline V gene has CDR1 MDHEN and CDR2 SYDVKM. The CDR3 spells CASSLIGPTYEQYF. CDR3 DNA: TGTGCCAGCAGCCTGATTGGGCCCACCTACGAGCAGTACTTC.

A note on this clonotype: A much larger clone lies one base from this, so it may be a read error. The gene calls are TRBV28 and TRBJ1-1, with TRBD1 as a possible D gene (5 bases). The CDR3 sequence is 11 residues long. CDR1 is MDHEN, CDR2 SYDVKM, per germline. CDR3 sequence (DNA): TGTGCCAACAGTTCTCCAGGGGAAGCTTTCTTT. This sequence encodes CANSSPGEAFF.

This clonotype was counted many times. The CDR3, as DNA: TGTGCCAGCAGCTGGCGAACAGGAGGTGAAGCTTTCTTT. It translates to CASSWRTGGEAFF. The rearrangement joins TRBV7-9 to TRBJ1-1; maybe TRBD1 (5 bases). The V gene's germline CDR1 is SEHNR and CDR2 FQNEAQ (reference sequence). V was pared by 4 bases and J by 7 bases, with 13 bases between. This CDR3 region has 13 residues.

At least ten counts were recorded for this clonotype. This chain uses TRBV2 with TRBJ1-1; unclear D gene. The CDR3 contains 16 residues. CDR1 is SNHLY, CDR2 FYNNEI, per germline. V was shortened by 5 bases and J by 1 base, with 17 bases between the two germline ends. For the CDR3, the DNA is TGTGCCAGCAGTCTAACCTACCTAGGCCCGAACACTGAAGCTTTCTTT. It encodes CASSLTYLGPNTEAFF.

This clonotype was counted at least ten times. The chain couples TRBV6-1 to TRBJ2-7, with D possibly TRBD1 on 5 matching bases. Trimming pared 7 bases from V and 3 bases from J, leaving 10 bases between. CDR3 length: 12 amino acids. The germline CDR1 and CDR2 sequences are MNHNS and SASEGT. The CDR3 reads CASTTTVYEQYF. As DNA, the CDR3 is TGTGCCAGCACTACGACAGTCTACGAGCAGTACTTC.

This chain joins TRBV19 and TRBJ1-5, with D possibly being TRBD1 (6 bases). The germline gives CDR1 LNHDA, CDR2 SQIVND (reference sequence). The length of the CDR3 is 15 residues. The V end was cut by 0 bases, the J end by 1 base, with 7 bases between. The CDR3 sequence: CASSIDRGSNQPQHF. The CDR3 DNA follows: TGTGCCAGTAGTATAGACAGGGGCAGCAATCAGCCCCAGCATTTT.

Details on this clonotype: This likely came from a read error, as a far larger clone is one base away. The chain uses TRBV7-2 and TRBJ2-5; no firm D call. CDR1 SGHTA and CDR2 FQGNSA come from the germline V gene. CDR3 length: 13 amino acids. CDR3 protein: CASSPGHQETQCF. In DNA form, the CDR3 reads TGTGCCAGCAGCCCCGGTCACCAAGAGACCCAGTGCTTC. Using reference TRBV7-2 and TRBJ2-5 for the parts outside the CDR3, the full variable domain is GAGVSQSPSNKVTEKGKDVELRCDPISGHTALYWYRQSLGQGLEFLIYFQGNSAPDKSGLPSDRFSAERTGGSVSTLTIQRTQQEDSAVYLCASSPGHQETQCFGPGTRLLVL.

Comment on this clonotype: A much more abundant neighbour one base away suggests this may be a read error. The chain uses TRBV6-1 and TRBJ2-7; the D is unclear. V was pared by 4 bases and J by 2 bases, with 9 bases between. This CDR3 contains 13 residues. CDR1 is MNHNS, CDR2 SASEGT, per germline. CDR3 in DNA: TGTGCCAGCAGTGCCGGCAGTACCTACGAGCAGTACTTC. Its protein product is CASSAGSTYEQYF.